The clone carrying this TCR beta chain was seen a handful of times. Its target is not known. This sample is drawn from a study of cytomegalovirus exposure and HLA in healthy donors. Study observations and caveats: Later, TCR association rates were found to vary by HLA locus, highest for DRB1 and lowest for HLA-C.

The CDR3 is made up of 13 amino acids. CDR1 is SGDLS, CDR2 YYNGEE, per germline. V dropped 7 bases and J dropped 10; count of bases not matched to a gene: 8. The primer mix had 60 Vbeta and 13 Jbeta primers. The assay was immunoSEQ multiplex PCR, and TCRdb's table has in-frame clones only and misses some. The data contain under 130,000 clones, over 75% of them singletons. Sequenced input: PBMCs. This TCR was recovered from a woman aged 40 to 55 in good health and CMV-seropositive. The chain couples TRBV9 to TRBJ2-1, with 10 bases fitting TRBD1. The CDR3 sequence is CASRGQGIGEQFF. In DNA, the CDR3 is TGTGCCAGCCGGGGACAGGGGATAGGCGAGCAGTTCTTC.